This is a list of T cell receptor beta chains from one sample in a study of blood T cell repertoires in COVID-19. Sequencing used immunoSEQ multiplex PCR; TCRdb keeps in-frame clones, though not all of them. The table includes 450,000 to 500,000 clones, 87% detected once. The sample comprised PBMCs or T cells enriched from blood (not recorded which). These receptors all stem from a woman under 30 who had recovered from COVID-19. Both conserved end residues are part of each CDR3. D genes are given only for firm matches. Size is omitted from some rows. Given values are once, few, many or a class for expanded clones.

V,D,size,length,J,DNA,CDR3
TRBV5-8,-,-,16,TRBJ1-3,TGTGCCAGCAGCCGACCCCGGGAGTTCTCTGGAAACACCATATATTTT,CASSRPREFSGNTIYF
TRBV7-8,-,-,17,TRBJ2-3,TGTGCCAGCAGCTTAGGAGGACGGGGTCCTAGCACAGATACGCAGTATTTT,CASSLGGRGPSTDTQYF
TRBV15,-,-,15,TRBJ2-1,TGTGCCACCAGCAGAGCCAGGGATGCCTACAATGAGCAGTTCTTC,CATSRARDAYNEQFF
TRBV30,TRBD1,once,15,TRBJ2-3,TGTGCCTGGAGCCGCGGTCGACAGGGAGCAGATACGCAGTATTTT,CAWSRGRQGADTQYF
TRBV5-6,TRBD1,-,16,TRBJ1-5,TGTGCCAGCAGCTTGGGAGGGTTCAGGGGGCCTCAGCCCCAGCATTTT,CASSLGGFRGPQPQHF
TRBV21-1,-,-,14,TRBJ2-7,TGTGCCAGCAGCAAAGCAGACTACTCCTACGAGCAGTACTTC,CASSKADYSYEQYF
TRBV2,TRBD1,-,15,TRBJ1-1,TGTGCCAGCAGATCACCGGGACAGGGGGGGACTGAAGCTTTCTTT,CASRSPGQGGTEAFF
TRBV28,TRBD1,-,13,TRBJ1-1,TGTGCCACCTACTCGACAGGGCCACCTGAAGCTTTCTTT,CATYSTGPPEAFF
TRBV24-1,-,-,14,TRBJ1-5,TGTGCCACATTGCTTTCGGGGTCGAGTCAGCCCCAGCATTTT,CATLLSGSSQPQHF
TRBV7-9,TRBD1,-,14,TRBJ2-7,TGTGCCAGCAGCTCTCCGGACAGGCCCTACGAGCAGTACTTC,CASSSPDRPYEQYF
TRBV6-1,-,few,12,TRBJ1-1,TGTGCCAGCAGTGAATATAACACTGAAGCTTTCTTT,CASSEYNTEAFF
TRBV10-1,TRBD1,once,11,TRBJ1-2,TGCGCCAGCCCGGAGCAGTGGGACAGGGGATTC,CASPEQWDRGF
TRBV4-2,-,-,16,TRBJ1-1,TGTGCCAGCAGCCCCGGAGGGATGGGCCTATACACTGAAGCTTTCTTT,CASSPGGMGLYTEAFF
TRBV2,TRBD1,-,15,TRBJ1-3,TGTGCCAGCAGTGCGGACAGGGGGTCCGGAAACACCATATATTTT,CASSADRGSGNTIYF
TRBV3-1/TRBV3-2,TRBD2,-,15,TRBJ2-2,TGTGCCAGCAGAGTAGCGGGGGGAGAAACCGGGGAGCTGTTTTTT,CASRVAGGETGELFF
TRBV30,TRBD1,-,14,TRBJ2-7,TGTGCCTGGACCGGGACAGGGGCGTCCAACGAGCAGTACTTC,CAWTGTGASNEQYF
TRBV5-6,TRBD1,-,16,TRBJ2-1,TGTGCCAGCAGCCCGGAGGGACAGGTTGGGGTGGTGGAGCAGTTCTTC,CASSPEGQVGVVEQFF
TRBV6-4,TRBD1,-,15,TRBJ2-5,TGTGCCAGCAGTGGACCGACAGGGGGAATGGAGACCCAGTACTTC,CASSGPTGGMETQYF
TRBV5-8,-,-,14,TRBJ1-1,TGTGCCAGCAGCCAACACCCGAGGGACACTGAAGCTTTCTTT,CASSQHPRDTEAFF
TRBV29-1,-,-,14,TRBJ2-7,TGCAGCGTTGAAATGGGCAGGTCAACCTACGAGCAGTACTTC,CSVEMGRSTYEQYF
TRBV19,TRBD1,-,17,TRBJ1-2,TGTGCCAGTAGTACAAATCGGATGACAGGGGGCGCCTATGGCTACACCTTC,CASSTNRMTGGAYGYTF
TRBV19,TRBD1,-,13,TRBJ1-2,TGTGCCAGTAGTCTCCAGGGGGAGGATGGCTACACCTTC,CASSLQGEDGYTF
TRBV7-8,-,-,15,TRBJ1-1,TGTGCCAGCAGCTTAGGAGCAGGGTTGAACACTGAAGCTTTCTTT,CASSLGAGLNTEAFF
TRBV25-1,TRBD2,-,11,TRBJ2-1,TGTGCCACCGGGGGGTACAATGAGCAGTTCTTC,CATGGYNEQFF
TRBV5-5,-,-,15,TRBJ1-5,TGTGCCAGCAGCCGCAGTGGGCTGAGCAATCAGCCCCAGCATTTT,CASSRSGLSNQPQHF
TRBV7-2,-,-,18,TRBJ2-2,TGTGCCAGCAGCTTAGAGAAGGGCCGGGAGACCCGAGCCAGGGAGCTGTTTTTT,CASSLEKGRETRARELFF
TRBV7-8,-,-,17,TRBJ2-1,TGTGCCAGCAGTCGTACTGACCGGGACTCTCTCCTCTTTGAGCAGTTCTTC,CASSRTDRDSLLFEQFF
TRBV29-1,-,once,15,TRBJ1-1,TGCAGGTCCATAGGGTGGGACACAATGAACACTGAAGCTTTCTTT,CRSIGWDTMNTEAFF
TRBV4-1,-,-,16,TRBJ1-2,TGCGCCAGCAGCCCCACTTACACCGGGGGGCCACGCGGCTACACCTTC,CASSPTYTGGPRGYTF
TRBV6-5,TRBD1,-,16,TRBJ1-2,TGTGCCAGCAGTTCTCGGGACAGGGCCCTCAGGGATGGCTACACCTTC,CASSSRDRALRDGYTF
TRBV9,-,-,14,TRBJ1-2,TGTGCCAGCAGCTCTCCCGGGGGGAACTATGGCTACACCTTC,CASSSPGGNYGYTF
TRBV19,-,-,14,TRBJ2-7,TGTGCCAGTAGTTCGATGGGAGTCTCCTACGAGCAGTACTTC,CASSSMGVSYEQYF
TRBV5-1,TRBD2,-,16,TRBJ2-3,TGCGCCAGCAGCACTAGCGGGGGGGCAGGAGCAGATACGCAGTATTTT,CASSTSGGAGADTQYF
TRBV4-1,-,-,15,TRBJ1-2,TGCGCCAGCAGCCAAGTCTCCTGGGGGGAGTATGGCTACACCTTC,CASSQVSWGEYGYTF
TRBV7-2,TRBD2,-,16,TRBJ2-1,TGTGCCAGCAGCTTAGTGAGACTAGCAGTCTACAATGAGCAGTTCTTC,CASSLVRLAVYNEQFF